The rows below give T cell receptor beta chains drawn from one sample of a study of Ad26.COV2.S vaccination and SARS-CoV-2 variants. Profiling relied on immunoSEQ multiplex PCR, and the TCRdb table lists in-frame clones only, not all of them. The sample consists of under 500,000 clones, about nine tenths of them appearing once. This sample comprised peripheral blood, obtained in a trial of Ad26.COV2.S vaccine versus placebo. Every receptor here comes from a person between 18 and 60 years old who received the Ad26.COV2.S COVID-19 vaccine or a placebo. Each CDR3 is given with its conserved first and last residue. D genes are given only for firm matches. Some rows mark clone size as missing; the rest say once, few, many or name a class of expanded clone.

V,D,J,size,CDR3,DNA
TRBV29-1,NA,TRBJ2-1,once,CSVGTIDEQFF,TGCAGCGTTGGGACTATCGATGAGCAGTTCTTC
TRBV18,NA,TRBJ1-2,NA,CASSPFKTANYGYTF,TGTGCCAGCTCACCATTCAAGACAGCTAACTATGGCTACACCTTC
TRBV9,TRBD2,TRBJ2-1,NA,CASSPTWAGGYNEQFF,TGTGCCAGCAGCCCCACGTGGGCGGGGGGTTACAATGAGCAGTTCTTC
TRBV3-1/TRBV3-2,NA,TRBJ2-3,NA,CASSQTGFTDTQYF,TGTGCCAGCAGCCAAACGGGTTTCACAGATACGCAGTATTTT
TRBV27,NA,TRBJ1-3,NA,CASSLSGGSGNTIYF,TGTGCCAGCAGTTTATCTGGGGGTTCCGGAAACACCATATATTTT
TRBV19,TRBD1,TRBJ1-2,NA,CATAGQGYGYTF,TGTGCCACGGCCGGACAGGGGTATGGCTACACCTTC
TRBV6-6,TRBD1,TRBJ1-1,NA,CASYSGQGQTEAFF,TGTGCCAGCTATTCAGGGCAGGGACAGACTGAAGCTTTCTTT
TRBV5-1,TRBD1,TRBJ1-3,NA,CASRPTTGGTGNTIYF,TGCGCCAGCCGACCAACGACAGGGGGCACTGGAAACACCATATATTTT
TRBV28,NA,TRBJ2-7,NA,CASSFQGHEQYF,TGTGCCAGCAGTTTTCAGGGCCACGAGCAGTACTTC
TRBV6-2/TRBV6-3,TRBD1,TRBJ1-2,NA,CASSRLDRGREGYTF,TGTGCCAGCAGTCGTCTCGACAGGGGGCGCGAGGGCTACACCTTC
TRBV29-1,TRBD1,TRBJ2-3,NA,CSVTPGTGVPTDTQYF,TGCAGCGTTACTCCCGGGACAGGGGTTCCCACAGATACGCAGTATTTT
TRBV6-2/TRBV6-3,TRBD1,TRBJ1-6,NA,CASSPRRDSASPLHF,TGTGCCAGCAGCCCCCGCAGGGACAGTGCATCACCCCTCCACTTT
TRBV30,NA,TRBJ2-5,NA,CAWSAGNQETQYF,TGTGCCTGGAGTGCAGGGAACCAAGAGACCCAGTACTTC
TRBV18,NA,TRBJ2-5,NA,CASSGIQETQYF,TGTGCCAGCTCAGGAATACAAGAGACCCAGTACTTC
TRBV19,TRBD2,TRBJ2-5,NA,CASSMSSGGLGQETQYF,TGTGCCAGTAGTATGTCCAGCGGGGGCCTCGGACAAGAGACCCAGTACTTC
TRBV30,NA,TRBJ1-2,NA,CARRVAGSNYGYTF,TGTGCCCGGAGGGTGGCAGGGTCTAACTATGGCTACACCTTC
TRBV19,TRBD2,TRBJ2-5,NA,CASSIGLAVETQYF,TGTGCCAGTAGTATTGGACTAGCAGTTGAGACCCAGTACTTC
TRBV11-2,NA,TRBJ2-7,NA,CASSLYRAGPEQYF,TGTGCCAGCAGCTTATATCGGGCAGGTCCCGAGCAGTACTTC
TRBV6-1,NA,TRBJ1-6,once,CASSREGDSPLHF,TGTGCCAGCAGTCGCGAGGGGGATTCACCCCTCCACTTT
TRBV27,TRBD1,TRBJ1-4,NA,CASSFLDRGTNEKLFF,TGTGCCAGCAGTTTTCTGGACAGGGGAACTAATGAAAAACTGTTTTTT
TRBV6-5,NA,TRBJ1-4,NA,CASSYRDRPQKLFF,TGTGCCAGCAGTTACCGGGACCGACCTCAAAAACTGTTTTTT
TRBV1,NA,TRBJ2-4,NA,CTSSQGLILAKNIQYF,TGCACCAGCAGCCAAGGACTGATCCTAGCCAAAAACATTCAGTACTTC
TRBV27,NA,TRBJ2-5,NA,CASSFRSQETQYF,TGTGCCAGCAGTTTCCGATCTCAAGAGACCCAGTACTTC
TRBV24-1,TRBD1,TRBJ2-2,NA,CATSDRLTGKNTGELFF,TGTGCCACCAGTGACCGGTTGACAGGGAAGAACACCGGGGAGCTGTTTTTT